The rows below give T cell receptor beta chains drawn from one sample of a study of beta chain features in type 1 diabetes. Profiled with immunoSEQ multiplex PCR; TCRdb holds only in-frame clones, not every one. This sample has about 340,000 clones, with roughly 13% found just once. Specimen: naive CD4+ T cells from blood. The receptors shown here come from a woman aged 18-29 years with type 1 diabetes. Both conserved end residues are part of each CDR3. The D gene is left open where the match is weak. Size values are once, few and many counts, or a class for expanded clones, and some rows have none.

clone_size: .; v_call: TRBV19; cdr3_length: 12; j_call: TRBJ1-2; d_call: .; cdr3_aa: CASSLGTYGYTF; cdr3_nt: TGTGCCAGCAGCCTGGGCACGTATGGCTACACCTTC
clone_size: .; v_call: TRBV28; cdr3_length: 21; j_call: TRBJ1-2; d_call: TRBD1; cdr3_aa: CASSLRFGTGGPDGPPYGYTF; cdr3_nt: TGTGCCAGCAGCCTAAGGTTCGGGACAGGGGGCCCCGATGGTCCCCCCTATGGCTACACCTTC
clone_size: few; v_call: TRBV5-6; cdr3_length: 14; j_call: TRBJ2-5; d_call: .; cdr3_aa: CASSFFQFQETQYF; cdr3_nt: TGTGCCAGCAGCTTTTTTCAATTCCAAGAGACCCAGTACTTC
clone_size: .; v_call: TRBV4-1; cdr3_length: 14; j_call: TRBJ2-1; d_call: .; cdr3_aa: CASSHPGSVDEQFF; cdr3_nt: TGCGCCAGCAGCCACCCAGGGTCGGTTGATGAGCAGTTCTTC
clone_size: few; v_call: TRBV5-1; cdr3_length: 15; j_call: TRBJ2-1; d_call: .; cdr3_aa: CASHSSGTGGGEQFF; cdr3_nt: TGCGCCAGCCATTCTAGCGGGACAGGAGGTGGTGAGCAGTTCTTC
clone_size: .; v_call: TRBV2; cdr3_length: 12; j_call: TRBJ2-1; d_call: .; cdr3_aa: CASSWRLNEQFF; cdr3_nt: TGTGCCAGCAGTTGGAGGCTTAATGAGCAGTTCTTC
clone_size: few; v_call: TRBV4-3; cdr3_length: 16; j_call: TRBJ2-1; d_call: TRBD1; cdr3_aa: CASSQEGRQGFDEQFF; cdr3_nt: TGCGCCAGCAGCCAAGAAGGGAGACAGGGTTTTGATGAGCAGTTCTTC
clone_size: .; v_call: TRBV13; cdr3_length: 14; j_call: TRBJ1-1; d_call: .; cdr3_aa: CASLAWRVNTEAFF; cdr3_nt: TGTGCCAGCCTGGCGTGGAGGGTGAACACTGAAGCTTTCTTT
clone_size: few; v_call: TRBV2; cdr3_length: 11; j_call: TRBJ2-2; d_call: .; cdr3_aa: CASNYTGELFF; cdr3_nt: TGTGCCAGCAACTACACCGGGGAGCTGTTTTTT
clone_size: few; v_call: TRBV11-2; cdr3_length: 14; j_call: TRBJ2-7; d_call: TRBD2; cdr3_aa: CASSLAGTSGQQYF; cdr3_nt: TGTGCCAGCAGCTTAGCAGGGACTAGCGGGCAGCAGTACTTC
clone_size: few; v_call: TRBV28; cdr3_length: 14; j_call: TRBJ2-7; d_call: TRBD1; cdr3_aa: CASSSPGQGYEQYF; cdr3_nt: TGTGCCAGCAGTTCTCCGGGACAGGGCTACGAGCAGTACTTC
clone_size: .; v_call: TRBV18; cdr3_length: 15; j_call: TRBJ2-7; d_call: .; cdr3_aa: CASSPPGQSLYEQYF; cdr3_nt: TGTGCCAGCTCACCTCCGGGACAATCTCTCTACGAGCAGTACTTC
clone_size: .; v_call: TRBV5-1; cdr3_length: 15; j_call: TRBJ2-1; d_call: TRBD2; cdr3_aa: CASSSRGASYNEQFF; cdr3_nt: TGCGCCAGCAGCTCGCGGGGGGCCTCCTACAATGAGCAGTTCTTC
clone_size: few; v_call: TRBV27; cdr3_length: 13; j_call: TRBJ2-5; d_call: .; cdr3_aa: CASSIRGQETQYF; cdr3_nt: TGTGCCAGCAGTATAAGGGGTCAAGAGACCCAGTACTTC
clone_size: .; v_call: TRBV6-6; cdr3_length: 14; j_call: TRBJ2-5; d_call: .; cdr3_aa: CASSRRGLQETQYF; cdr3_nt: TGTGCCAGCAGTCGACGGGGGTTGCAAGAGACCCAGTACTTC
clone_size: few; v_call: TRBV19; cdr3_length: 15; j_call: TRBJ2-7; d_call: .; cdr3_aa: CASSNEGEVAYEQYF; cdr3_nt: TGTGCCAGTAGCAATGAGGGGGAAGTTGCTTACGAGCAGTACTTC
clone_size: few; v_call: TRBV14; cdr3_length: 14; j_call: TRBJ2-4; d_call: TRBD1; cdr3_aa: CASSHTGARNIQYF; cdr3_nt: TGTGCCAGCAGCCATACAGGGGCGAGAAACATTCAGTACTTC
clone_size: .; v_call: TRBV11-3; cdr3_length: 13; j_call: TRBJ2-3; d_call: TRBD1; cdr3_aa: CASSLTGTDTQYF; cdr3_nt: TGTGCCAGCAGCTTGACAGGGACAGATACGCAGTATTTT
clone_size: .; v_call: TRBV19; cdr3_length: 15; j_call: TRBJ2-1; d_call: .; cdr3_aa: CASSSQGSSYNEQFF; cdr3_nt: TGTGCCAGTAGCTCACAGGGTAGCTCCTACAATGAGCAGTTCTTC
clone_size: .; v_call: TRBV10-3; cdr3_length: 14; j_call: TRBJ2-1; d_call: TRBD2; cdr3_aa: CAITGLAGEAEQFF; cdr3_nt: TGTGCCATCACCGGACTAGCGGGAGAAGCTGAGCAGTTCTTC
clone_size: .; v_call: TRBV5-1; cdr3_length: 16; j_call: TRBJ2-1; d_call: TRBD2; cdr3_aa: CASSLAPTSGRNEQFF; cdr3_nt: TGCGCCAGCAGCTTGGCCCCAACTAGCGGGAGGAATGAGCAGTTCTTC
clone_size: few; v_call: TRBV4-1; cdr3_length: 15; j_call: TRBJ2-7; d_call: .; cdr3_aa: CASSQDTSPSYEQYF; cdr3_nt: TGCGCCAGCAGCCAAGACACTAGTCCTTCCTACGAGCAGTACTTC
clone_size: .; v_call: TRBV5-4; cdr3_length: 16; j_call: TRBJ2-2; d_call: TRBD2; cdr3_aa: CASSQKAGVSTGELFF; cdr3_nt: TGCGCCAGCAGCCAGAAAGCGGGAGTAAGCACCGGGGAGCTGTTTTTT
clone_size: few; v_call: TRBV11-2; cdr3_length: 15; j_call: TRBJ1-5; d_call: .; cdr3_aa: CASSLWSGPNQPQHF; cdr3_nt: TGTGCCAGCAGCTTATGGTCAGGGCCGAATCAGCCCCAGCATTTT
clone_size: .; v_call: TRBV11-2; cdr3_length: 19; j_call: TRBJ2-1; d_call: TRBD2; cdr3_aa: CASSPQLGAGGPIPNEQFF; cdr3_nt: TGTGCCAGCAGCCCACAACTCGGTGCGGGAGGGCCCATTCCCAATGAGCAGTTCTTC
clone_size: .; v_call: TRBV11-2; cdr3_length: 14; j_call: TRBJ2-2; d_call: .; cdr3_aa: CASSRLESTGELFF; cdr3_nt: TGTGCCAGCAGCCGACTAGAAAGTACCGGGGAGCTGTTTTTT
clone_size: few; v_call: TRBV7-9; cdr3_length: 12; j_call: TRBJ1-1; d_call: TRBD1; cdr3_aa: CASSPGTEEAFF; cdr3_nt: TGTGCCAGCAGCCCCGGGACAGAGGAAGCTTTCTTT
clone_size: .; v_call: TRBV7-9; cdr3_length: 16; j_call: TRBJ2-1; d_call: TRBD2; cdr3_aa: CASSSRAGGSYNEQFF; cdr3_nt: TGTGCCAGCAGCTCCAGAGCGGGAGGCTCCTACAATGAGCAGTTCTTC
clone_size: few; v_call: TRBV28; cdr3_length: 17; j_call: TRBJ2-1; d_call: TRBD2; cdr3_aa: CASRGLAGVSSYNEQFF; cdr3_nt: TGTGCCAGCCGTGGACTAGCGGGAGTGAGCTCCTACAATGAGCAGTTCTTC
clone_size: .; v_call: TRBV29-1; cdr3_length: 13; j_call: TRBJ1-1; d_call: .; cdr3_aa: CSVDEAGNTEAFF; cdr3_nt: TGCAGCGTTGATGAAGCGGGGAACACTGAAGCTTTCTTT
clone_size: .; v_call: TRBV9; cdr3_length: 17; j_call: TRBJ1-1; d_call: .; cdr3_aa: CASSVGRGELSSTEAFF; cdr3_nt: TGTGCCAGCAGCGTTGGGCGTGGGGAGTTGTCGAGTACTGAAGCTTTCTTT
clone_size: few; v_call: TRBV5-1; cdr3_length: 15; j_call: TRBJ2-1; d_call: TRBD1; cdr3_aa: CASSLRDRGPSYEFF; cdr3_nt: TGCGCCAGCAGCTTAAGGGACAGGGGGCCGTCCTATGAGTTCTTC
clone_size: few; v_call: TRBV5-4; cdr3_length: 16; j_call: TRBJ2-5; d_call: TRBD2; cdr3_aa: CASSLELAEMGQTQYF; cdr3_nt: TGTGCCAGCAGCTTGGAACTAGCGGAGATGGGACAGACCCAGTACTTC
clone_size: .; v_call: TRBV30; cdr3_length: 15; j_call: TRBJ2-1; d_call: TRBD1; cdr3_aa: CAWSVGQGGFNEQFF; cdr3_nt: TGTGCCTGGAGCGTGGGACAGGGCGGGTTCAATGAGCAGTTCTTC
clone_size: few; v_call: TRBV29-1; cdr3_length: 15; j_call: TRBJ2-3; d_call: TRBD2; cdr3_aa: CSVGWGGRAADTQYF; cdr3_nt: TGCAGCGTTGGGTGGGGCGGGAGAGCGGCAGATACGCAGTATTTT
clone_size: .; v_call: TRBV25-1; cdr3_length: 17; j_call: TRBJ2-2; d_call: .; cdr3_aa: CASSPPLSLPNTGELFF; cdr3_nt: TGTGCCAGCAGTCCCCCCTTGAGTTTACCGAACACCGGGGAGCTGTTTTTT
clone_size: .; v_call: TRBV5-1; cdr3_length: 15; j_call: TRBJ2-7; d_call: TRBD1; cdr3_aa: CASSLVTGGTGEQYF; cdr3_nt: TGCGCCAGCAGCTTGGTAACAGGGGGAACGGGCGAGCAGTACTTC
clone_size: few; v_call: TRBV5-1; cdr3_length: 14; j_call: TRBJ2-5; d_call: TRBD2; cdr3_aa: CASSFVRGSETQYF; cdr3_nt: TGCGCCAGCAGCTTTGTTCGCGGGAGTGAGACCCAGTACTTC
clone_size: few; v_call: TRBV5-6; cdr3_length: 13; j_call: TRBJ2-1; d_call: TRBD2; cdr3_aa: CASIPTSGNEQFF; cdr3_nt: TGTGCCAGCATACCGACTAGCGGCAATGAGCAGTTCTTC
clone_size: .; v_call: TRBV9; cdr3_length: 16; j_call: TRBJ2-6; d_call: .; cdr3_aa: CASSLRSGPGANVLTF; cdr3_nt: TGTGCCAGCAGCCTGAGAAGTGGGCCCGGGGCCAACGTCCTGACTTTC
clone_size: .; v_call: TRBV29-1; cdr3_length: 14; j_call: TRBJ1-5; d_call: .; cdr3_aa: CSVALQDSNQPQHF; cdr3_nt: TGCAGCGTTGCCCTACAGGACAGCAATCAGCCCCAGCATTTT
clone_size: few; v_call: TRBV5-1; cdr3_length: 15; j_call: TRBJ2-3; d_call: .; cdr3_aa: CASSLAQLARDTQYF; cdr3_nt: TGCGCCAGCAGCTTGGCGCAGCTAGCACGAGATACGCAGTATTTT
clone_size: .; v_call: TRBV5-6; cdr3_length: 15; j_call: TRBJ2-1; d_call: TRBD2; cdr3_aa: CASSLDGLVGNEQFF; cdr3_nt: TGTGCCAGCAGCTTGGATGGACTAGTTGGCAATGAGCAGTTCTTC
clone_size: few; v_call: TRBV6-5; cdr3_length: 14; j_call: TRBJ1-1; d_call: .; cdr3_aa: CASSDSGARTEAFF; cdr3_nt: TGTGCCAGCAGTGACTCAGGGGCTCGAACTGAAGCTTTCTTT
clone_size: .; v_call: TRBV10-3; cdr3_length: 14; j_call: TRBJ1-3; d_call: TRBD1; cdr3_aa: CAISYRGSGNTIYF; cdr3_nt: TGTGCCATCAGTTACAGGGGGTCTGGAAACACCATATATTTT
clone_size: .; v_call: TRBV19; cdr3_length: 14; j_call: TRBJ2-1; d_call: TRBD1; cdr3_aa: CATVDRGPYNEQFF; cdr3_nt: TGTGCCACCGTAGACAGGGGGCCGTACAATGAGCAGTTCTTC
clone_size: few; v_call: TRBV18; cdr3_length: 13; j_call: TRBJ2-1; d_call: .; cdr3_aa: CASSPSRQDEQFF; cdr3_nt: TGTGCCAGCTCACCGAGCCGTCAGGATGAGCAGTTCTTC